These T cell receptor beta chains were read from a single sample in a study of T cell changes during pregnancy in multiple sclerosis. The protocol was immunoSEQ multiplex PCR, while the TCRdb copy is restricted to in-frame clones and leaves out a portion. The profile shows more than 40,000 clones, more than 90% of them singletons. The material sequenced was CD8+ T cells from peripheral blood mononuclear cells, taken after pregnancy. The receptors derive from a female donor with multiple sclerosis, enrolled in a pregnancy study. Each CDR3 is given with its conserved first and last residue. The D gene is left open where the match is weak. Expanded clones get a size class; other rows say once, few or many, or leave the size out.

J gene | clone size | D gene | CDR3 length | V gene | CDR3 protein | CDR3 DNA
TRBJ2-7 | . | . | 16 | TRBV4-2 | CASSQDRTAGKGEQYF | TGTGCCAGCAGCCAAGATCGGACGGCGGGGAAAGGCGAGCAGTACTTC
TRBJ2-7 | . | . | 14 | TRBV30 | CAWGNFGTLYEQYF | TGTGCCTGGGGTAACTTTGGGACTCTCTACGAGCAGTACTTC
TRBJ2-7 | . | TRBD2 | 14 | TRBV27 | CASNPGGSSYEQYF | TGTGCCAGCAACCCGGGAGGGAGCTCCTACGAGCAGTACTTC
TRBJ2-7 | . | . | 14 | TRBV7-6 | CASSNRDSSYEQYF | TGTGCCAGCAGCAATCGGGACTCGTCCTACGAGCAGTACTTC
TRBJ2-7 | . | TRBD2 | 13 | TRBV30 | CAYERENSHEQYF | TGTGCCTACGAGCGGGAGAATAGCCACGAGCAGTACTTC
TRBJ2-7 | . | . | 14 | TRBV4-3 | CASSQGRQLYEQYF | TGCGCCAGCAGCCAAGGGCGACAGCTCTACGAGCAGTACTTC
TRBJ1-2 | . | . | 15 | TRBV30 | CAWSVEGGGTYGYTF | TGTGCCTGGAGTGTTGAAGGCGGCGGCACATATGGCTACACCTTC
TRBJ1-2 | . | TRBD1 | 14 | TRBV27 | CASSTLGQGYGYTF | TGTGCCAGCAGCACCTTGGGACAGGGGTATGGCTACACCTTC
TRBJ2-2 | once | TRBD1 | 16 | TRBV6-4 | CASRDAGGDSTGELFF | TGTGCCAGCAGAGACGCAGGGGGCGACTCCACCGGGGAGCTGTTTTTT
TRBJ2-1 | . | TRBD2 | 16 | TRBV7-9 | CASSPVGGGPGNEQFF | TGTGCCAGCAGCCCCGTTGGGGGAGGGCCGGGTAATGAGCAGTTCTTC
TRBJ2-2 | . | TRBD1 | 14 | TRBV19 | CASSYLQGPGELFF | TGTGCCAGTAGTTACTTACAGGGGCCCGGGGAGCTGTTTTTT
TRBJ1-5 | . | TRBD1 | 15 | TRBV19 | CASKSTGARDQPQHF | TGTGCCAGTAAGAGCACAGGGGCGCGGGATCAGCCCCAGCATTTT
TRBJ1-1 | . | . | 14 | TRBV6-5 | CASRPDSMNTEAFF | TGTGCCAGCAGGCCGGACTCGATGAACACTGAAGCTTTCTTT
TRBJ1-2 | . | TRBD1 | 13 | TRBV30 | CAWSTGTGDGYTF | TGTGCCTGGAGCACCGGGACAGGGGACGGCTACACCTTC
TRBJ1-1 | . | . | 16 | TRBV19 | CASVNRAASENTEAFF | TGTGCCAGTGTTAACAGGGCCGCATCGGAAAACACTGAAGCTTTCTTT
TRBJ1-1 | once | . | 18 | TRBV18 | CASSPIGIEDRLNTEAFF | TGTGCCAGCTCACCAATTGGAATCGAAGACAGACTGAACACTGAAGCTTTCTTT
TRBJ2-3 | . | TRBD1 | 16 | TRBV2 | CASSEALTGAADTQYF | TGTGCCAGCAGTGAAGCCCTGACAGGGGCGGCAGATACGCAGTATTTT
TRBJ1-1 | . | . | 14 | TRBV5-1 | CASRSREGGTEAFF | TGCGCCAGCAGGTCTCGGGAGGGTGGGACTGAAGCTTTCTTT
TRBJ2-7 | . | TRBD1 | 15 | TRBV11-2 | CASSLRRGSSYEQYF | TGTGCCAGCAGCCTCCGCAGGGGGAGCTCCTACGAGCAGTACTTC